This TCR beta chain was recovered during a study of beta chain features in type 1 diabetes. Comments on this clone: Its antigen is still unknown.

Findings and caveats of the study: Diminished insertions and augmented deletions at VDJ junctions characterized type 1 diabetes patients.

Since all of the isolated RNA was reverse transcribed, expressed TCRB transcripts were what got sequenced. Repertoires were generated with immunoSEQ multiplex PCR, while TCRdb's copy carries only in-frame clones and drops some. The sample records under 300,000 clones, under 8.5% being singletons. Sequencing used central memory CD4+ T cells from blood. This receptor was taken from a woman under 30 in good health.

The CDR3 here is CASSLFGGSEQYF. CDR3 DNA: TGTGCCAGCAGTTTATTTGGGGGGAGTGAGCAGTACTTC. This sequence joins TRBV27 and TRBJ2-7, with D tentatively TRBD2 (6 bases). V was cut by 1 base and J by 7 bases, with 11 bases left in between. CDR3 length equals 13 residues. The germline CDR1 and CDR2 sequences are MNHEY and SMNVEV (reference sequence).